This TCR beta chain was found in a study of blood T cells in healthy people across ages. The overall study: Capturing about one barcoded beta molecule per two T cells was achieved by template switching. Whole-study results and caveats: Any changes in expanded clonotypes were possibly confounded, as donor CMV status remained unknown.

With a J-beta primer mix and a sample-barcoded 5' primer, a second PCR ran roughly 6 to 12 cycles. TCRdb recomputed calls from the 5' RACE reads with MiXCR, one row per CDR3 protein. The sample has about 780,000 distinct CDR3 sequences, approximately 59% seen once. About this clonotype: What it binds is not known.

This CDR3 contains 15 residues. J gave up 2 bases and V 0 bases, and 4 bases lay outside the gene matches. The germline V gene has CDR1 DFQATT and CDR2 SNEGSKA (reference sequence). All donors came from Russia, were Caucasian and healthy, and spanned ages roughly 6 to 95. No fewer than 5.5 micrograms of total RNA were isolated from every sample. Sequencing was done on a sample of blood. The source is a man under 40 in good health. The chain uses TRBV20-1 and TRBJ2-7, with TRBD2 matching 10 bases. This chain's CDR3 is CSARDPSGGAYEQYF. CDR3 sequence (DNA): TGCAGTGCTAGAGATCCCAGCGGGGGGGCCTACGAGCAGTACTTC.